Given below is one T cell receptor (beta chain) in context. The antigen it recognizes is unknown. No clone much larger than this one lies a single base away; base qualities are absent. These data belong to a study of shared clonotypes between healthy human individuals (dated by TCRdb to about 2020). Notes on the research overall: Two women and three men aged 18 to 49 years were included in the cohort. For each donor, CD4 naive and CD4 memory were each run on three plates, CD8 naive on two plates, and CD8 memory on one plate. To estimate repertoire size and how much clonotype sharing occurs between individuals, the study deeply sequenced the blood TCR repertoires of several healthy adults. Libraries were prepared and TCR repertoires were sequenced by different laboratories using diverse techniques, in order to increase sequencing depth and limit assay-specific biases. Each donor's leukapheresis produced roughly between about 0.8 and 8.9 billion PBMCs.

TCR CDR3 regions were amplified from genomic DNA by multiplex PCR using the deep immunoSEQ assay. Genomic DNA extracted from each cell subset was distributed evenly over all wells of several immunoSEQ 96-well plates, and each plate served as one replicate. For sorted subsets, roughly 190 ng of genomic DNA, equivalent to 30,000 or so T cell genomes, went into each replicate PCR. The purified libraries were quantified using a Qubit 3.0 fluorometer, sized with a Bioanalyzer 2100, and then quantified again using the KAPA Library Quantification kit. Each immunoSEQ 96-well plate was sequenced on its own single-read 150-cycle Illumina NextSeq 550 flow cell. Concerning the study's data processing: Because the immunoSEQ output held only junctional sequences and lacked quality scores, the filtering could not match the filtering applied to full-length reads. Sequences were annotated with PyIR, a Python wrapper for IgBLAST v1.9, and V/J genes and CDR3 were assigned using IMGT germline references. Reads with weak V/J assignments (E-value above 1e-6), missing CDR3, stop codons, out-of-frame junctions, or ambiguous translated residues were removed. V3J clonotypes were defined as sequences sharing the same inferred V gene, J gene, and CDR3 amino acid sequence. Percentage overlap between repertoires was calculated by dividing the number of shared unique clonotypes by the size of the smaller repertoire. Three approaches were used to assess repertoire richness: RTK rarefaction, the Chao1 estimator, and Recon v2.1 estimates of unobserved clonotypes. For all TCRbeta clonotypes obtained by the gDNA method from four donors, generation probabilities were computed with OLGA. What TCRdb holds here is the immuneACCESS table cut down to in-frame rearrangements. Part of the clones is not present; checked against another copy, under half of the missing clones reflect an unresolved V gene, and the others are unexplained. V and J calls and clone size are copied from that table; D and trimming were computed from the DNA. Across this sample there are 2,500,000 or so clones, with roughly 92% seen only once. The leading ten clones occupy around 0.15% of the sample.

The CDR1 and CDR2 encoded by the germline V gene (reference sequence) are LNHDA and SQIVND. V is reduced by 2 bases and J by 1 base, leaving a spacing of 11 bases between them. The CDR3 holds 15 amino acids from the cysteine to the phenylalanine. Only the CDR3 part of the read is kept: 45 bases, read in frame from the first base. The donors were healthy, HIV-negative adults who had no recently reported acute infections or vaccinations. Every donor was a Caucasian adult living in Nashville, Tennessee, USA. CD4+ T cells were enriched through magnetic negative selection, after which naive cells were positively selected on CD45RA and the remaining negative fraction served as the memory subset. After blood collection by leukapheresis, PBMCs were isolated using Ficoll-Histopaque density gradient centrifugation and then cryopreserved in the vapor phase of liquid nitrogen. Analytical flow cytometry was used to check the purity and quantity of every magnetically sorted T cell population. Genomic DNA was isolated from every sorted fraction and measured by UV absorbance on a Nanodrop 2000c.

What the authors observed across the whole study: Only blood was sampled, and tissue TCR repertoires likely differ from those in blood. Across several donors, roughly 5% of naive CD4, approximately 3.5% of naive CD8, about 2% of memory CD4, and approximately 0.4% of memory CD8 clonotypes were shared. Larger estimated clonotype richness was generally found for naive subsets than for memory subsets. Based on pairwise subsampling, the degree of clonotype sharing among donors was expected to be affected by sequencing depth. Clonotypes shared by all four sorted-subset donors showed higher generation probabilities than non-shared clonotypes. Even with the large sequencing depth, rarefaction of the sorted-subset datasets indicated that sequencing was incomplete. Because the study included only a small number of donors, the genetic and exposure-history diversity represented was limited.

The sequence is built from TRBV19 and TRBJ1-1; TRBD1 is a possible D gene, resting on 5 matching bases. The sequence derives from a man between 18 and 29 years old in good health. Source material: naive CD4+ T cells sorted from blood. The cell subset or site label here, explained by the study, means: CD45RA+ positively selected. The DNA reads TGTGCCAGTAGTATACAGGGAATAGAGAACACTGAAGCTTTCTTT. It encodes CASSIQGIENTEAFF. The CDR3 plus the reference TRBV19 and TRBJ1-1 genes for the other parts give the full variable domain: DGGITQSPKYLFRKEGQNVTLSCEQNLNHDAMYWYRQDPGQGLRLIYYSQIVNDFQKGDIAEGYSVSREKKESFPLTVTSAQKNPTAFYLCASSIQGIENTEAFFGQGTRLTVV.